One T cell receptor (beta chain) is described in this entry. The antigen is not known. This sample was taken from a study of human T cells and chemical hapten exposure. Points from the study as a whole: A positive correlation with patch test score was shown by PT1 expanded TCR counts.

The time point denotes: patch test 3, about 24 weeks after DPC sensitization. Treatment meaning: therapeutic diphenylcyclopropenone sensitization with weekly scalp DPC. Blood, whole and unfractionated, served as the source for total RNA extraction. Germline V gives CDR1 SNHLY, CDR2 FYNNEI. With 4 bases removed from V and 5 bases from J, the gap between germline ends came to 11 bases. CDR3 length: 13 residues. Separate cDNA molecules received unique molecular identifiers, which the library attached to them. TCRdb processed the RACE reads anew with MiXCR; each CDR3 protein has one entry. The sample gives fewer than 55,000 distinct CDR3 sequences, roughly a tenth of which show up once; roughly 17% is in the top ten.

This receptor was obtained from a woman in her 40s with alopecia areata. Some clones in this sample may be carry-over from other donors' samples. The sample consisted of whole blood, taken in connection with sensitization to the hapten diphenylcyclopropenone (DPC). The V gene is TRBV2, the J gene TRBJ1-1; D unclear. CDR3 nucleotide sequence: TGTGCCAGCAGTGGGGGAAGAGGTACTGAAGCTTTCTTT. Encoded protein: CASSGGRGTEAFF.